This TCR beta chain was sequenced during a study of beta chain features in type 1 diabetes. Findings of the study overall: Type 1 diabetes patients had TCRB CDR3s that were shorter (moderately but significantly so) in all four CD4+ subsets. Fewer insertions but more deletions were seen at VDJ junctions in type 1 diabetes patients.

Expressed TCRB transcripts were sequenced, since all the RNA that had been isolated was reverse transcribed. Average reads for naive, central memory and regulatory T cell samples were about 3.57 million. The table came from immunoSEQ multiplex PCR; TCRdb's copy has only in-frame clones and leaves some out. The repertoire has hundreds of thousands of clones, approximately 10% of them found once; the top ten carry over 0.015%. Via the markers CD45RO/CCR7/CD25/CD127/CD95/CD27, stem cell-like memory, regulatory, central memory and naive CD4+ cells were sorted. Germline V CDR1 and CDR2: MNHNY, SVGAGI (reference sequence). CDR3 size: 14 residues. Between the trimmed V and J ends, which lost 11 bases and 4 bases, there was a span of 21 bases. This clone came up a few times. Antigen: not known.

The origin of this receptor is a man under 40 with type 1 diabetes. Sample: naive CD4+ T cells from blood. The rearrangement joins TRBV6-6 to TRBJ2-7; perhaps TRBD1 as D (5 bases). DNA of the CDR3: TGTGCCGCATGGAAACAGGCGGAGCCTTACGAGCAGTACTTC. Encoded protein: CAAWKQAEPYEQYF.